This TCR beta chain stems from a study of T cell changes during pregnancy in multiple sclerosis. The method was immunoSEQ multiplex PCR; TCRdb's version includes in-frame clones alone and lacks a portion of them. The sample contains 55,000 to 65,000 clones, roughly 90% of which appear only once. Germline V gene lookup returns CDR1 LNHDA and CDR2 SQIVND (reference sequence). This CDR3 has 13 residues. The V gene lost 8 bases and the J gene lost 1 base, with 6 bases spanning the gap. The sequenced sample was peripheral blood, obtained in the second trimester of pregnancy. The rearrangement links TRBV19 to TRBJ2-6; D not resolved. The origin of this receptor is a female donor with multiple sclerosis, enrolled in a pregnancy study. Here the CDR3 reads CASGESGANVLTF. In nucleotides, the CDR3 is TGTGCCAGTGGAGAGTCTGGGGCCAACGTCCTGACTTTC. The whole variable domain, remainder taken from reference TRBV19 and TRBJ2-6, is DGGITQSPKYLFRKEGQNVTLSCEQNLNHDAMYWYRQDPGQGLRLIYYSQIVNDFQKGDIAEGYSVSREKKESFPLTVTSAQKNPTAFYLCASGESGANVLTFGAGSRLTVL.